This passage covers 31 T cell receptor beta chains from one sample sequenced in a study of T cell repertoires and leukemia-associated antigens. TCRdb processed the 5' RACE reads anew with MiXCR; each CDR3 protein has one entry. In the table there are more than 12,000 distinct CDR3 sequences, 39% of which are singletons. These TCRs' antigens remain unknown. Sequencing was done on a sample of CD3+ T cells sorted from blood and cultured. The source is a female donor in good health.

Within the sample, this clonotype is medium-sized (0.01 to 0.1%). This chain links TRBV29-1 with TRBJ2-3, with D unclear. This CDR3 contains 12 residues. Germline loops: CDR1 SQVTM, CDR2 ANQGSEA. The V end was cut by 4 bases, the J end by 4 bases, with 9 bases between. The CDR3 sequence: CSVVQAADTQYF. For the CDR3, the DNA is TGCAGCGTTGTTCAGGCAGCAGATACGCAGTATTTT.

Within the sample, this clonotype is medium-sized. The gene calls are TRBV28 and TRBJ2-7, with D possibly being TRBD1 or TRBD2 (5 bases each). This CDR3 is 13 amino acids long. V was shortened by 8 bases and J by 6 bases, with 17 bases between the two germline ends. Germline CDR1 and CDR2: MDHEN and SYDVKM. CDR3 sequence (DNA): TGTGCCAGCCGAGGGCAGTTAGGGGCCGAGCAGTACTTC. Its protein is CASRGQLGAEQYF.

This clonotype was detected ten times or more. This chain links TRBV5-5 with TRBJ2-3, with 9 bases that match TRBD2. The CDR3 sequence is 15 residues long. Germline assignment: CDR1 SGHKS and CDR2 YYEKEE (reference sequence). The ends lost 5 bases at V and 6 bases at J; junction bases unmatched: 10. The CDR3 loop reads CASRRWGLADDTQYF. The CDR3 coding sequence is TGTGCCAGCAGGCGTTGGGGACTAGCCGACGATACGCAGTATTTT.

This chain joins TRBV20-1 and TRBJ2-7; 8 bases line up with TRBD1. This CDR3 contains 15 residues. Germline assignment: CDR1 DFQATT and CDR2 SNEGSKA (reference sequence). Germline trimming cut 0 bases from V and 11 bases from J; bases unmatched to any gene: 15. The CDR3 sequence is CSARDGQGAGLLEYF. CDR3 DNA sequence: TGCAGTGCTAGAGATGGGCAGGGGGCTGGGCTCCTGGAGTACTTC.

This clonotype was observed many times. The V call is TRBV7-9, the J call TRBJ2-7; D is perhaps TRBD1 or TRBD2 (6 bases each). Trimming shortened V by 3 bases and J by 5 bases, and 11 bases separated the two germline ends. CDR3 length: 13 amino acids. Germline CDR1 is SEHNR and CDR2 is FQNEAQ (reference sequence). The CDR3 protein is CASSFVGGDEQYF. Here the CDR3 DNA reads TGTGCCAGCAGCTTTGTGGGGGGCGACGAGCAGTACTTC. The complete variable domain, with remaining parts taken from reference TRBV7-9 and TRBJ2-7, reads DTGVSQNPRHKITKRGQNVTFRCDPISEHNRLYWYRQTLGQGPEFLTYFQNEAQLEKSRLLSDRFSAERPKGSFSTLEIQRTEQGDSAMYLCASSFVGGDEQYFGPGTRLTVT.

Sample share makes this clonotype medium-sized. The chain links TRBV20-1 to TRBJ2-5; possibly TRBD1 for D (5 bases). Trimming shortened V by 5 bases and J by 5 bases, and 18 bases separated the two germline ends. The CDR3 loop spans 14 amino acids. Germline V gene data show CDR1 as DFQATT and CDR2 as SNEGSKA (reference sequence). CDR3 bases: TGCAGTGCTGTCAGGGTGCCCTCGAGGGAGACCCAGTACTTC. Amino acid sequence: CSAVRVPSRETQYF.

In this sample, this clonotype turned up many times. V usage is TRBV19 and J usage is TRBJ2-1, with 8 bases aligning to TRBD1. V was pared by 7 bases and J by 5 bases, with 7 bases of the junction left unmatched. Per the germline V gene, CDR1 is LNHDA and CDR2 is SQIVND (reference sequence). This CDR3 has 14 residues. The CDR3: CASTRTGNNNEQFF. The DNA for the CDR3 is TGTGCCAGTACGAGGACAGGGAACAACAATGAGCAGTTCTTC. Full variable domain (missing parts from reference TRBV19 and TRBJ2-1): DGGITQSPKYLFRKEGQNVTLSCEQNLNHDAMYWYRQDPGQGLRLIYYSQIVNDFQKGDIAEGYSVSREKKESFPLTVTSAQKNPTAFYLCASTRTGNNNEQFFGPGTRLTVL.

This clonotype was seen many times. The chain combines TRBV19 with TRBJ1-5; 10 bases agree with TRBD1. Germline lookup yields CDR1 LNHDA and CDR2 SQIVND (reference sequence). The J segment lost 6 bases and the V segment lost 7 bases, leaving 9 bases of the junction unmatched. The length of the CDR3 is 15 residues. CDR3 DNA sequence: TGTGCCAGTAACCCGGACAGGGGGTTCGGTCAGCCCCAGCATTTT. Protein: CASNPDRGFGQPQHF.

This clonotype counts as medium-sized. The chain carries TRBV12-3 or TRBV12-4 and TRBJ2-7; TRBD1 aligns across 9 bases. V trimming: 6 bases; J trimming: 4 bases; junction bases outside the gene matches: 7. The CDR3 is 14 amino acids. The CDR3 nucleotides are TGTGCCAGCAGCCCGGGACAGGGCAAATACGAGCAGTACTTC. Its translation is CASSPGQGKYEQYF.

The chain employs TRBV27 and TRBJ2-7, with TRBD2 identical over 7 bases. CDR1 is MNHEY, CDR2 SMNVEV, per germline (reference sequence). Germline trimming cut 5 bases from V and 0 bases from J; bases unmatched to any gene: 10. The CDR3 length is 16 residues. Here the CDR3 DNA reads TGTGCCAGCAGTCCCTCTAGCGGAGCCAGCTCCTACGAGCAGTACTTC. It translates to CASSPSSGASSYEQYF.

With regard to this clonotype: A much larger clone lies a single base off, so this may be a read error. V and J are TRBV6-1 and TRBJ2-1; either TRBD1 or TRBD2 may fit D (5 bases each). The CDR3 runs to 16 residues. Germline CDR1 is MNHNS and CDR2 is SASEGT. CDR3 DNA sequence: TGTGCCAACAGTGATCTAATCGGGACCGGTGGTGGGGGGCAGTTCTTC. Its protein product is CANSDLIGTGGGGQFF.

This clonotype is classed as medium-sized. The chain has TRBV20-1 and TRBJ2-1; TRBD2 is a possible D gene (6 bases). This CDR3 contains 16 residues. V was shortened by 0 bases and J by 3 bases, with 15 bases between the two germline ends. Germline CDR1 DFQATT, CDR2 SNEGSKA (reference sequence). For the CDR3, the DNA is TGCAGTGCTAGAGATCTGAGTAGCGGAGACTACAATGAGCAGTTCTTC. Its protein product is CSARDLSSGDYNEQFF.

The table lists this clonotype with many counts. J is TRBJ2-7 and V is TRBV12-3 or TRBV12-4, with 7 bases aligning to TRBD1. CDR3 size: 14 residues. The trim removed 9 bases at V and 5 bases at J, leaving 13 bases unmatched. The CDR3 reads CASSRDRRLDEQYF. The CDR3 nucleotides are TGTGCCAGTTCCCGGGACAGACGATTGGACGAGCAGTACTTC.

This clonotype has more than one count but fewer than ten. The V gene is TRBV20-1, the J gene TRBJ2-3, with TRBD2 matching 10 bases. Germline-derived CDR1 and CDR2 are DFQATT and SNEGSKA (reference sequence). Trimming removed 6 bases from V and 2 bases from J; junction bases left unmatched: 8. The CDR3 is 15 amino acids. CDR3 nucleotide sequence: TGCAGTGCCAGGGGTCTAGCGGGAGCCACAGATACGCAGTATTTT. Its translation: CSARGLAGATDTQYF.

The chain has TRBV11-2 and TRBJ2-1; D unresolved. V was clipped by 11 bases and J by 4 bases, with 9 bases between them. Per germline, CDR1 SGHAT and CDR2 FQNNGV. The CDR3 totals 11 residues. CDR3 loop: CACGSYNEQFF. CDR3 coding DNA: TGTGCCTGCGGCTCATACAATGAGCAGTTCTTC.

This clonotype was picked up many times. The V call is TRBV20-1, the J call TRBJ1-5, with 7 bases identical to TRBD1. Germline trimming cut 3 bases from V and 4 bases from J; bases unmatched to any gene: 6. This CDR3 spans 14 amino acids. Germline V gene lookup returns CDR1 DFQATT and CDR2 SNEGSKA (reference sequence). The CDR3 DNA sequence: TGCAGTGCTAGGGTGGCAGGGGGAAATCAGCCCCAGCATTTT. The encoded protein is CSARVAGGNQPQHF.

The table lists this clonotype with many counts. Mismatch with germline at one junction end may stem from a read error. This rearrangement joins TRBV7-7 to TRBJ2-3, with a possible D match to TRBD2 (5 bases). Germline CDR1 reads SSHAT; CDR2 reads FNYEAQ (reference sequence). This CDR3 has 15 residues. The CDR3 region has the DNA TGTGCTAGCAGCTCAAGAGGACTGGGCACAGATACGCAGTATTTT. Its translation is CASSSRGLGTDTQYF.

This clonotype showed up many times. The chain uses TRBV5-6 and TRBJ2-5, with D maybe TRBD1 (5 bases). This CDR3 has 16 amino acids. Germline V CDR1 and CDR2: SGHDT, YYEEEE. V gave up 2 bases and J gave up 2 bases, with 16 bases separating them. CDR3: CASSFRTHHLQETQYF. The CDR3 bases are TGTGCCAGCAGCTTTAGGACACATCACCTTCAAGAGACCCAGTACTTC.

Of note for this clonotype: At one of its ends the junction is not consistent with the germline gene, which may arise from a read error. The rearrangement uses TRBV11-2 and TRBJ2-7; D possibly corresponds to TRBD2 (6 bases). The germline gives CDR1 SGHAT, CDR2 FQNNGV. This CDR3 is 13 amino acids long. The CDR3 DNA sequence: TGTACCAGCAGAAGGAGGGAACTCCACGAGCAGTACTTC. Amino acids: CTSRRRELHEQYF.

In this sample, this clonotype turned up many times. This rearrangement joins TRBV7-6 to TRBJ2-1, with D possibly being TRBD2 (6 bases). V gave up 1 base and J gave up 7 bases, with 11 bases separating them. The CDR3 runs to 14 residues. The germline V gene encodes CDR1 SGHVS and CDR2 FNYEAQ. The CDR3 loop reads CASSLVASVNEQFF. Written as DNA, the CDR3 is TGTGCCAGCAGCTTAGTGGCTAGCGTTAATGAGCAGTTCTTC. Together with reference TRBV7-6 and TRBJ2-1, the CDR3 gives the full variable domain: GAGVSQSPRYKVTKRGQDVALRCDPISGHVSLYWYRQALGQGPEFLTYFNYEAQQDKSGLPNDRFSAERPEGSISTLTIQRTEQRDSAMYRCASSLVASVNEQFFGPGTRLTVL.

This clonotype was detected many times. The J gene is TRBJ2-7, the V gene TRBV20-1; D call uncertain. CDR3 length equals 13 residues. V was trimmed by 1 base and J by 1 base, leaving 8 bases between them. From germline, CDR1 is DFQATT and CDR2 SNEGSKA (reference sequence). The CDR3 loop is CSARVDGSYEQYF. The CDR3 coding sequence is TGCAGTGCTAGAGTAGACGGTTCCTACGAGCAGTACTTC.

Concerning this clonotype itself: At one end the junction does not follow the germline gene, possibly because of a read error. CDR3 in amino acids: CGASSGTSSYEQHF. In nucleotides, the CDR3 is TGCGGTGCTAGTTCAGGCACGAGCTCCTACGAGCAGCACTTC. This chain connects TRBV20-1 to TRBJ2-7; no firm D call. Germline-derived CDR1 and CDR2 are DFQATT and SNEGSKA (reference sequence). The CDR3 loop spans 14 amino acids.

The chain couples TRBV21-1 to TRBJ1-2; the listed D gene, TRBD1, was not tested against the DNA. TRBV21-1 is classified as a pseudogene. The CDR3 runs to 14 residues. The CDR3 sequence: CASSPYGTGYGYTF. In DNA form, the CDR3 reads TGTGCCAGCAGCCCGTACGGGACAGGGTACGGCTACACCTTC.

The rearrangement uses TRBV20-1 and TRBJ2-5; D uncertain. The ends were cut back, 0 bases at V and 5 bases at J, with 10 bases in the middle. The CDR3 is 13 residues long. Looked up from germline, CDR1 is DFQATT and CDR2 is SNEGSKA (reference sequence). The CDR3 sequence: CSAREDPRETQYF. The CDR3 DNA follows: TGCAGTGCTAGAGAGGACCCCAGGGAGACCCAGTACTTC.

The gene calls are TRBV4-3 and TRBJ2-2; no reliable D call. The CDR3 is made up of 13 amino acids. V lost 8 bases to trimming and J lost 1 base, with 8 bases between them. Germline V gene data show CDR1 as LGHNA and CDR2 as YSLEER. The CDR3 DNA follows: TGCGCCAGCCGCCTGGGGAACACCGGGGAGCTGTTTTTT. As protein: CASRLGNTGELFF.

As DNA, the CDR3 is TGTGCCAGCAGCCCTCGGTGGACTACAGATACGCAGTATTTT. It specifies CASSPRWTTDTQYF. V usage is TRBV5-6 and J usage is TRBJ2-3, with D maybe TRBD2 (5 bases). This CDR3 region has 14 residues. CDR1 and CDR2 from the germline V gene are SGHDT and YYEEEE. Between the trimmed V and J ends, which lost 4 bases and 3 bases, there was a span of 12 bases.

The chain is built from TRBV20-1 and TRBJ2-7, with D possibly being TRBD2 (6 bases). There are 15 residues in the CDR3. Looked up from germline, CDR1 is DFQATT and CDR2 is SNEGSKA (reference sequence). Trimming stripped 1 base from V and 6 bases from J, with 19 bases between. CDR3 loop: CSARGSLGGEVEQYF. CDR3 nucleotide sequence: TGCAGTGCTAGAGGTAGTCTGGGGGGTGAGGTCGAGCAGTACTTC.

The gene calls are TRBV7-2 and TRBJ2-5, with unresolved D. Germline CDR1 reads SGHTA; CDR2 reads FQGNSA. V was clipped by 1 base and J by 1 base, with 13 bases between them. This CDR3 contains 16 residues. The CDR3 sequence: CASSLGPSGFQETQYF. In DNA form, the CDR3 reads TGTGCCAGCAGCTTAGGCCCTAGTGGTTTCCAAGAGACCCAGTACTTC.

This clonotype was observed at least ten times. The rearrangement joins TRBV11-2 to TRBJ2-4, with 8 bases aligning to TRBD2. J was trimmed by 0 bases and V by 1 base; bases with no gene match: 2. In germline, CDR1 is SGHAT, CDR2 FQNNGV. The CDR3 contains 16 residues. The DNA of the CDR3 is TGTGCCAGCAGCTTAGGAGCGGGAGTAGCCAAAAACATTCAGTACTTC. It codes for CASSLGAGVAKNIQYF.

CDR3: CASSTGTDHTGELFF. DNA for the CDR3: TGTGCCAGCAGCACCGGGACAGATCACACCGGGGAGCTGTTTTTT. V usage is TRBV12-3 or TRBV12-4 and J usage is TRBJ2-2; 7 nucleotides align to TRBD1. CDR3 length equals 15 residues. J gave up 3 bases and V 6 bases, and 7 bases lay outside the gene matches.

Ten or more counts support this clonotype. The V gene is TRBV19, the J gene TRBJ2-7, with a tentative D call TRBD2 (5 bases). CDR1 is LNHDA and CDR2 is SQIVND in the germline V gene (reference sequence). The CDR3 is 15 amino acids. V was pared by 1 base and J by 2 bases, with 12 bases between. This CDR3 is CASSIAAGSTYEQYF. As DNA, the CDR3 is TGTGCCAGTAGTATAGCCGCGGGTTCGACCTACGAGCAGTACTTC.